The entry that follows covers one TCR beta chain sequence. Its antigen is unknown. No base quality values were provided; no much bigger clone lies one nucleotide off. This record belongs to a study of T cell responses to AZD1222 COVID-19 vaccine (dated by TCRdb to the early 2020s). As for the study more broadly: A total of approximately 240 trial participants underwent TCR sequencing, of whom 200 to 220 received two doses of AZD1222 and some 25 received two doses of the MenACWY control vaccine. Trial participants were enrolled by age into 18-55, 56-69 and 70-plus year subgroups, with approximately 150, 30 and 60 TCR-sequenced participants respectively.

Taken with the paper, the label for time point translates to: about 28 days (+/-7) after the second vaccine dose. AZD1222 recipients whose second dose came at about 4 weeks and those whose second dose came at about 12 weeks were combined into one group, since spike-specific TCR depth and breadth did not differ between the two schedules. Samples from vaccinated people were obtained from the UK trials COV001 and COV002, which included a single-blind randomized controlled phase 2/3 trial of AZD1222 (ChAdOx1 nCoV-19) in healthy adults. Trial participant PBMC samples were collected at day 0 and day 28 after the second dose for TCRbeta chain sequencing. The CDR3 regions of human TCRbeta chains were analyzed by immunosequencing. The original methods were these. Repertoire TCRs were checked for matches against a reference library of SARS-CoV-2-specific TCRs that had been generated using the MIRA antigen-specificity platform. Breadth meant the fraction of unique TCRs that were SARS-CoV-2-associated, whereas depth meant the fraction of total T cells that were SARS-CoV-2-associated. Using the MIRA data, every spike-specific TCR was mapped to the spike region that the TCR reacted to and assigned to either a CD4 or a CD8 class. Log10-transformed breadth and depth values were compared by one-way ANOVA with Sidak's multiple comparisons tests. TCRdb obtained this table from immuneACCESS and retained in-frame rearrangements with V and J assigned. These tables miss some clones; where compared with another copy, unresolved V genes account for less than half of the shortfall, and the remainder is unexplained. D and trimming come from the DNA, and the V and J calls and clone size come from that table. In all, the sample holds approximately 180,000 clones, and approximately 90% of those were seen once. Roughly 26% of the sample rests with the top ten.

Measured from the cysteine to the phenylalanine, the CDR3 is 17 residues long. Only CDR3 DNA remains: 51 bases, in frame from the first base. CDR1 and CDR2 (LNHNV, YYDKDF) derive from the germline V gene (reference sequence). The junction shows trimming of 4 bases on V and 6 bases on J, plus 22 bases between the germline ends. Results the study describes overall, beyond this receptor: Because no day 14 peak-response samples were available, the repertoires could be characterized only after the peak T cell response. The 56-69-year group was small, and its depth increase did not reach significance, likely because of low power. Epitopes outside the regions mutated in the B.1.351 and B.1.1.7 variants were reportedly recognized by nearly half of the unique spike-specific TCRs. The whole spike protein was spanned by vaccine-associated CD4 TCRs, and dominant responses were seen in regions 160-218 and 743-854. Conclusions about previously exposed vaccinees were limited because only a handful of AZD1222 recipients were SARS-CoV-2 seropositive at baseline. A significant rise in spike-specific TCR breadth and depth was observed after two AZD1222 doses relative to day 0 and relative to MenACWY recipients. Participants were mostly white British, with more females than males. The authors suggested clonal diversity may have been underestimated.

This sequence was found in an adult who received the AZD1222 COVID-19 vaccine. Source: peripheral blood, taken 28 days after the second AZD1222 dose. Recombination linked TRBV15 to TRBJ1-5, and the D gene may be TRBD1, 5 bases matching. Here is the DNA: TGTGCCACCAGCACACGGAGAGGTTCGGGGCAACGTCAGCCCCAGCATTTT. Its translation is CATSTRRGSGQRQPQHF.